These 23 T cell receptor beta chains were all obtained from the same sample, sequenced in a study of blood T cells in healthy people across ages. The second PCR ran about 6 to 12 cycles with a sample-barcoded 5' primer and J-beta primers. TCRdb independently ran MiXCR on the 5' RACE reads; one entry per CDR3 protein. The table includes around 1,100,000 distinct CDR3 sequences, less than 45% detected once. Sequences were obtained from blood. The receptors stem from a man aged 18 to 35 in good health.

As to this clonotype: A junction boundary mismatches the germline segment, possibly from a read error. V is TRBV28 and J is TRBJ2-7, with unresolved D. The J call is in doubt because the DNA end fits TRBJ2-5 better. CDR1 is MDHEN and CDR2 is SYDVKM in the germline V gene. The CDR3 spans 14 residues. The CDR3 DNA sequence: TGTGCCAGCAGCCTGTCGACTGCACAAGCGACCCAGTACTTC. Translated, it gives CASSLSTAQATQYF.

The chain joins TRBV7-2 to TRBJ2-2, with a tentative D call TRBD1 (5 bases). The CDR3 runs to 14 residues. Germline V gene sequence: CDR1 SGHTA, CDR2 FQGNSA. V shed 5 bases and J shed 4 bases, with 11 bases lying between them. The CDR3 reads CASSLDSSTGELFF. In DNA, the CDR3 is TGTGCCAGCAGCCTTGACAGTTCCACCGGGGAGCTGTTTTTT.

The chain couples TRBV5-6 to TRBJ1-5; D is possibly TRBD1 (5 bases). Germline CDR1 SGHDT, CDR2 YYEEEE. The CDR3 spans 15 residues. Trimming cost V 4 bases and J 5 bases, with 16 bases left between them. The CDR3 region is CASSNRETADQPQHF. The CDR3 DNA follows: TGTGCCAGCAGCAACCGCGAGACAGCTGATCAGCCCCAGCATTTT.

This clonotype turned up a few times. This chain joins TRBV7-9 and TRBJ1-4; D is possibly TRBD1 (6 bases). This CDR3 spans 13 amino acids. The germline V gene has CDR1 SEHNR and CDR2 FQNEAQ (reference sequence). V lost 1 base, J lost 8 bases, and 8 bases lay in between. The CDR3 loop reads CASSLGDMEKLFF. The CDR3 nucleotides are TGTGCCAGCAGCTTAGGGGACATGGAAAAACTGTTTTTT.

CDR3 in amino acids: CASSLPGQDQHF. The CDR3 region has the DNA TGTGCCAGCAGCTTACCGGGCCAAGATCAGCATTTT. The chain recombines TRBV7-9 with TRBJ1-5; D gene unclear. The CDR3 totals 12 residues. Trimming took off 2 bases at V and 13 bases at J, with 12 bases between the two ends. The germline gives CDR1 SEHNR, CDR2 FQNEAQ (reference sequence). Filled out from reference TRBV7-9 and TRBJ1-5, the complete variable domain reads DTGVSQNPRHKITKRGQNVTFRCDPISEHNRLYWYRQTLGQGPEFLTYFQNEAQLEKSRLLSDRFSAERPKGSFSTLEIQRTEQGDSAMYLCASSLPGQDQHFGDGTRLSIL.

The chain has TRBV7-3 and TRBJ2-3, with D possibly TRBD1 on 5 matching bases. Trimming left V 2 bases short and J 0 bases short, with 9 bases between. The CDR3 totals 15 residues. CDR1 and CDR2 from the germline V gene are SGHTA and FQGTGA. The CDR3 is CASSLGHQSTDTQYF. As DNA, the CDR3 is TGTGCCAGCAGCTTAGGACACCAAAGCACAGATACGCAGTATTTT.

A few counts support this clonotype. DNA for the CDR3: TGTGCCAGCAGGCCCTCCGGGAACTATGGCTACACCTTC. It specifies CASRPSGNYGYTF. The chain couples TRBV12-3 or TRBV12-4 to TRBJ1-2; no reliable D call. This CDR3 spans 13 amino acids. Trimming removed 6 bases at V and 2 bases at J, with 10 bases between.

In its sample, this clonotype was seen a few times. The V gene is TRBV7-9, the J gene TRBJ1-5; D is unclear. Deletions cut 5 bases from V and 1 base from J, with 12 bases between. Germline lookup yields CDR1 SEHNR and CDR2 FQNEAQ (reference sequence). The CDR3 has 15 amino acids. CDR3 residues: CASSPGASSNQPQHF. The CDR3 DNA sequence: TGTGCCAGCAGCCCGGGAGCCTCAAGCAATCAGCCCCAGCATTTT.

This clonotype was observed a handful of times. The chain joins TRBV20-1 to TRBJ2-5, with D possibly being TRBD2 (6 bases). The CDR3 is made up of 13 amino acids. CDR1 DFQATT and CDR2 SNEGSKA come from the germline V gene (reference sequence). V lost 6 bases to trimming and J lost 2 bases, with 13 bases between them. CDR3 nucleotide sequence: TGCAGTGCCCAACGGGGGTTTCAAGAGACCCAGTACTTC. Residues: CSAQRGFQETQYF.

CDR3 sequence reads: CSVEEGAGETQYF. In nucleotides, the CDR3 is TGCAGCGTTGAAGAGGGGGCGGGAGAGACCCAGTACTTC. The chain carries TRBV29-1 and TRBJ2-5; possible D gene TRBD1, 6 bases. The CDR3 covers 13 residues. Trimming pared 0 bases from V and 4 bases from J, leaving 9 bases between. Per the germline V gene, CDR1 is SQVTM and CDR2 is ANQGSEA.

This clonotype was counted between two and nine times. The CDR3 bases are TGCAGTGCTAGAGTCGGGTTGGTACTAGCGGGGCCATTAGCCAAAAACATTCAGTACTTC. Translated, it gives CSARVGLVLAGPLAKNIQYF. V and J are TRBV20-1 and TRBJ2-4; 10 bases match TRBD2. Germline CDR1 DFQATT, CDR2 SNEGSKA (reference sequence). The CDR3 length is 20 residues. V was clipped by 1 base and J by 0 bases; unmatched bases: 15.

The chain has TRBV7-2 and TRBJ2-1; TRBD2 matches 11 bases. CDR1 is SGHTA, CDR2 FQGNSA, per germline. The CDR3 extends over 18 amino acids. V gave up 1 base and J gave up 6 bases; unmatched junction bases: 11. The CDR3 coding sequence is TGTGCCAGCAGCTTAGTACTAGCGGGAGATCGGGGGGCCAATGAGCAGTTCTTC. The encoded protein is CASSLVLAGDRGANEQFF.

Note on this clonotype: This may arise from a read error, as a much more abundant clone is one base away. V and J are TRBV10-3 and TRBJ2-3; possibly TRBD1 for D (6 bases). V gave up 6 bases and J gave up 2 bases, with 12 bases separating them. CDR1 is ENHRY, CDR2 SYGVKD, per germline. The CDR3 runs to 14 residues. The CDR3 DNA is TGTGCCATCAGAGGGGGAGTGGCCACAGATACGCAGTATTTT. Its protein is CAIRGGVATDTQYF.

This chain connects TRBV6-6 to TRBJ1-1; 7 bases match TRBD1. The CDR3 extends over 15 amino acids. The germline V gene encodes CDR1 MNHNY and CDR2 SVGAGI (reference sequence). The J segment lost 1 base and the V segment lost 2 bases, leaving 4 bases of the junction unmatched. The chain's CDR3 is CASSYARGQNTEAFF. CDR3 bases: TGTGCCAGCAGTTACGCAAGGGGGCAGAACACTGAAGCTTTCTTT.

This clonotype occurred many times. The rearrangement joins TRBV12-3 or TRBV12-4 to TRBJ1-2; 8 bases agree with TRBD1. J lost 3 bases, V lost 0 bases, and 0 bases had no gene match. This CDR3 region has 14 residues. In nucleotides, the CDR3 is TGTGCCAGCAGTTTAGCGGGACAGGACTATGGCTACACCTTC. Amino acids: CASSLAGQDYGYTF.

This rearrangement joins TRBV7-2 to TRBJ1-1; D not resolved. V was trimmed by 6 bases and J by 3 bases, leaving 11 bases between them. CDR3 length equals 13 residues. Germline V gives CDR1 SGHTA, CDR2 FQGNSA. CDR3 coding DNA: TGTGCCAGCAGGCCCCGGAGTTACACTGAAGCTTTCTTT. It yields the protein CASRPRSYTEAFF.

CDR3 DNA sequence: TGCGCCAGCAGCCTAACTCCAGGGGGATGGCCCTATGGCTACACCTTC. Translation: CASSLTPGGWPYGYTF. The chain has TRBV4-3 and TRBJ1-2, with TRBD1 matching over 7 bases. V was pared by 4 bases and J by 4 bases, with 12 bases of the junction left unmatched. The CDR3 extends over 16 amino acids. Germline V lookup: CDR1 LGHNA, CDR2 YSLEER.

The genes are TRBV7-2 and TRBJ1-2, with D tentatively TRBD1 (6 bases). V was shortened by 2 bases and J by 8 bases, with 12 bases between the two germline ends. The CDR3 is 13 amino acids. The V gene's germline CDR1 is SGHTA and CDR2 FQGNSA. Here the CDR3 DNA reads TGTGCCAGCAGCTTATTTGAGGGGACAGGCTACACCTTC. Translated, it gives CASSLFEGTGYTF.

This clonotype was counted a single time. The gene calls are TRBV13 and TRBJ2-1, with D hard to call. CDR3 length equals 14 residues. Germline CDR1 and CDR2: PRHDT and FYEKMQ (reference sequence). Trimming shortened V by 1 base and J by 10 bases, and 14 bases separated the two germline ends. The CDR3 region is CASSLVGLVNEQFF. The CDR3 DNA reads TGTGCCAGCAGCTTAGTAGGTTTGGTTAACGAGCAGTTCTTC.

This clonotype was seen only a few times. The V call is TRBV20-1, the J call TRBJ1-2; the D gene is possibly TRBD1 (6 bases). Germline loops: CDR1 DFQATT, CDR2 SNEGSKA (reference sequence). The CDR3 extends over 17 amino acids. Trimming pared 6 bases from V and 0 bases from J, leaving 23 bases between. The CDR3 region has the DNA TGCAGTGCCATAGAAAGAGGGGGGATTGGTTCTAACTATGGCTACACCTTC. Translating gives CSAIERGGIGSNYGYTF.

This clonotype was observed at least ten times. V usage is TRBV6-2 or TRBV6-3 and J usage is TRBJ2-1, with 9 bases that match TRBD1. The CDR3 has 15 amino acids. Trimming removed 2 bases from V and 11 bases from J; junction bases left unmatched: 10. The germline V gene encodes CDR1 MNHEY and CDR2 SVGEGT. CDR3 residues: CASSYPRGQGLQQFF. The DNA for the CDR3 is TGTGCCAGCAGTTACCCCAGGGGACAGGGCCTACAGCAGTTCTTC.

The gene calls are TRBV6-5 and TRBJ1-1; perhaps TRBD1 as D (5 bases). Trimming shortened V by 0 bases and J by 6 bases, and 14 bases separated the two germline ends. The CDR3 sequence is 15 residues long. Germline V CDR1 and CDR2: MNHEY, SVGAGI. CDR3 sequence: CASSYSRQRGPEAFF. The CDR3 DNA reads TGTGCCAGCAGTTACTCGAGACAGAGGGGCCCTGAAGCTTTCTTT.

CDR3 region: CASSFVFPNTEAFF. DNA of the CDR3: TGTGCCAGCAGCTTTGTCTTCCCGAACACTGAAGCTTTCTTT. The chain is built from TRBV7-9 and TRBJ1-1; no clear D gene. V shed 3 bases and J shed 1 base, with 9 bases lying between them. Germline lookup yields CDR1 SEHNR and CDR2 FQNEAQ (reference sequence). The CDR3 loop spans 14 amino acids.